These 7 T cell receptor beta chains share one sample of origin, sequenced in a study of T cell changes during pregnancy in multiple sclerosis. Using immunoSEQ multiplex PCR, the repertoire was profiled, and TCRdb retains in-frame clones only, with some absent. Of about 60,000 clones in the sample, around 93% were seen once. Sequenced material: peripheral blood, taken in the first trimester of pregnancy. The receptors here all came from a female donor with multiple sclerosis, enrolled in a pregnancy study.

The V gene is TRBV11-2, the J gene TRBJ1-2; no firm D call. The ends were cut back, 5 bases at V and 6 bases at J, with 16 bases in the middle. The length of the CDR3 is 14 residues. Germline V lookup: CDR1 SGHAT, CDR2 FQNNGV. CDR3 in amino acids: CASSPTSGSNGYTF. The CDR3 nucleotides are TGTGCCAGCAGCCCGACCTCAGGCTCTAATGGCTACACCTTC.

The count of this clone is one. The chain recombines TRBV4-2 with TRBJ2-1; 7 nucleotides line up with TRBD1. The germline CDR1 and CDR2 sequences are LGHNA and YNFKEQ. Losses at the gene ends were 0 bases for V and 7 bases for J; bases not matched to a gene: 9. The CDR3 spans 16 residues. This chain's CDR3 is CASSQDPGQNLNEQFF. CDR3 nucleotide sequence: TGTGCCAGCAGCCAAGATCCGGGACAGAATCTTAATGAGCAGTTCTTC.

V and J are TRBV7-6 and TRBJ1-5; D gene ambiguous. The germline CDR1 and CDR2 sequences are SGHVS and FNYEAQ. V was shortened by 1 base and J by 5 bases, with 9 bases between the two germline ends. This CDR3 region has 14 residues. In DNA, the CDR3 is TGTGCCAGCAGCTTAGGGCAGCGGCATCAGCCCCAGCATTTT. As protein: CASSLGQRHQPQHF.

The gene calls are TRBV10-3 and TRBJ1-1, with 8 nucleotides matching TRBD1. This CDR3 region has 13 residues. CDR1 and CDR2 from the germline V gene are ENHRY and SYGVKD. After removal of 8 bases from V and 1 base from J, the junction contained 3 bases not matched to a gene. The CDR3, as DNA: TGTGCCATCGATCAGGGGGCGAACACTGAAGCTTTCTTT. Translated, it gives CAIDQGANTEAFF.

The CDR3 sequence: CASSLVQGASYEQYF. The CDR3 DNA reads TGCGCCAGCAGCTTGGTACAGGGAGCCTCCTACGAGCAGTACTTC. J is TRBJ2-7 and V is TRBV5-1; tentative D call: TRBD1 (6 bases). Trimming shortened V by 0 bases and J by 0 bases, and 10 bases separated the two germline ends. This CDR3 contains 15 residues. CDR1 and CDR2 from the germline V gene are SGHRS and YFSETQ. Variable domain in full (rest from reference TRBV5-1 and TRBJ2-7): KAGVTQTPRYLIKTRGQQVTLSCSPISGHRSVSWYQQTPGQGLQFLFEYFSETQRNKGNFPGRFSGRQFSNSRSEMNVSTLELGDSALYLCASSLVQGASYEQYFGPGTRLTVT.

The genes are TRBV29-1 and TRBJ1-2; D gene uncertain. Germline CDR1 reads SQVTM; CDR2 reads ANQGSEA. With 8 bases removed from V and 7 bases from J, the gap between germline ends came to 20 bases. CDR3 length: 13 residues. CDR3 in amino acids: CSSNSRAGSGYTF. The CDR3 DNA sequence: TGCAGCTCGAACTCGCGGGCCGGCTCTGGCTACACCTTC.

V and J are TRBV5-1 and TRBJ1-1; 7 positions match TRBD1. CDR1 and CDR2 from the germline V gene are SGHRS and YFSETQ. The V gene end was trimmed by 7 bases and the J gene end by 5 bases; junction bases not matched to a gene: 14. This CDR3 contains 15 residues. CDR3 region: CASALNTGVGTEAFF. The CDR3 region has the DNA TGCGCCAGCGCTCTCAATACAGGGGTGGGGACTGAAGCTTTCTTT.